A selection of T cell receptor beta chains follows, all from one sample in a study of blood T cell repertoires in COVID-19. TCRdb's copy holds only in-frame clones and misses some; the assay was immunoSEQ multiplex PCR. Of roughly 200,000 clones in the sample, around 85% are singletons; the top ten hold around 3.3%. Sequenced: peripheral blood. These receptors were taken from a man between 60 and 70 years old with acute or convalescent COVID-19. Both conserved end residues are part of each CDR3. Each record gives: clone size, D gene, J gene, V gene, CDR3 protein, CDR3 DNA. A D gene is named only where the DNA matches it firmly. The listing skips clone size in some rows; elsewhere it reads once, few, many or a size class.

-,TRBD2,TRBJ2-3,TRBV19,CASSRGGPRTDTQYF,TGTGCCAGTAGTAGGGGGGGACCACGCACAGATACGCAGTATTTT
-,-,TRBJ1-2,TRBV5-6,CASSTATGFPAGGYTF,TGTGCCAGCAGCACGGCAACAGGATTTCCTGCCGGGGGCTACACCTTC
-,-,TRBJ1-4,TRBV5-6,CASSLERENEKLFF,TGTGCCAGCAGCTTGGAACGTGAGAATGAAAAACTGTTTTTT
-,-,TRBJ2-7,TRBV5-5,CASVRGKEQYF,TGTGCCAGCGTCCGAGGAAAGGAGCAGTACTTC
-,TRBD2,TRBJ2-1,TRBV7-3,CASSPGGATLHGQFF,TGTGCCAGCAGCCCCGGGGGGGCGACCCTCCATGGGCAGTTCTTC
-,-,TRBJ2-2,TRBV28,CASHGSTGELFF,TGTGCCAGCCACGGGTCTACCGGGGAGCTGTTTTTT
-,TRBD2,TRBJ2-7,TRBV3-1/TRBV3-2,CASSDPASGRSEQYF,TGTGCCAGCAGCGACCCGGCTAGCGGGAGGTCCGAGCAGTACTTC
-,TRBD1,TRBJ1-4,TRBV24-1,CATSETGAGEKLFF,TGTGCCACCAGCGAAACAGGGGCAGGAGAAAAACTGTTTTTT
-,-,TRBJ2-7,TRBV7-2,CASSLTLGAYSYEQYF,TGTGCCAGCAGCCTAACTTTGGGGGCTTACTCCTACGAGCAGTACTTC
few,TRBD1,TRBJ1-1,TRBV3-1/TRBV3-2,CASSYQGGTGTEAFF,TGTGCCAGCTCCTACCAGGGGGGTACAGGGACTGAAGCTTTCTTT
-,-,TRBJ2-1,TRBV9,CASSKQGSSYNEQFF,TGTGCCAGCAGCAAACAGGGTAGCTCCTACAATGAGCAGTTCTTC
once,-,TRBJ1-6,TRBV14,CASSRNVGDSPLHF,TGTGCCAGCAGCAGGAACGTGGGAGATTCACCCCTCCACTTT
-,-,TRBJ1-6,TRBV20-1,CSASKATTRNSPLHF,TGCAGTGCTAGTAAGGCGACTACGCGGAATTCACCCCTCCACTTT
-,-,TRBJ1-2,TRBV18,CASSLDTANYGYTF,TGTGCCAGCTCACTAGACACGGCTAACTATGGCTACACCTTC
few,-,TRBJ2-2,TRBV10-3,CAITGTQNTGELFF,TGTGCCATCACAGGGACACAAAACACCGGGGAGCTGTTTTTT
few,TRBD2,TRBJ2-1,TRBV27,CASSFSQGLAAPKEQFF,TGTGCCAGCAGTTTCTCCCAGGGACTAGCGGCCCCGAAGGAGCAGTTCTTC
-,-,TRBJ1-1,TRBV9,CASSPFEGTEAFF,TGTGCCAGCAGCCCCTTCGAGGGTACTGAAGCTTTCTTT
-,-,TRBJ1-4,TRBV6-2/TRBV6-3,CASSYGQIMIGKLFF,TGTGCCAGCAGTTACGGACAGATAATGATTGGAAAACTGTTTTTT
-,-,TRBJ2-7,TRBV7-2,CASSLDQRRQLRDEQYF,TGTGCCAGCAGCTTAGACCAAAGGAGGCAACTTAGGGACGAGCAGTACTTC
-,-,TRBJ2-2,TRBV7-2,CASSLASSKWGELFF,TGTGCCAGCAGCTTAGCTAGTAGCAAGTGGGGGGAGCTGTTTTTT
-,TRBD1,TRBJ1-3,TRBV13,CASSLYTGTGKSGNTIYF,TGTGCCAGCAGCTTGTATACCGGGACAGGGAAGAGTGGAAACACCATATATTTT
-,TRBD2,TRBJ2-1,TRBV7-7,CASSPGTSGSSNEQFF,TGTGCTAGCAGCCCCGGGACTAGCGGGAGTAGTAATGAGCAGTTCTTC
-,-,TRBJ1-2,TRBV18,CASSPSYGEEGGGYTF,TGTGCCAGCTCACCAAGTTATGGCGAGGAAGGCGGCGGCTACACCTTC
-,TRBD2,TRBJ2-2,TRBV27,CASSYSAGGTGELFF,TGTGCCAGCAGTTATTCAGCGGGAGGAACCGGGGAGCTGTTTTTT
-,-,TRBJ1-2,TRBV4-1,CASSQAGGRVYGYTF,TGCGCCAGCAGCCAAGCTGGGGGCAGGGTGTATGGCTACACCTTC
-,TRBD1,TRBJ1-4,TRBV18,CASSPGTGPEKLFF,TGTGCCAGCTCACCCGGGACAGGCCCCGAAAAACTGTTTTTT
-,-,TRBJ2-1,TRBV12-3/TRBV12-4,CASRYYMNEQFF,TGTGCCAGCAGGTATTATATGAATGAGCAGTTCTTC
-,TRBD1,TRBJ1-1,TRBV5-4,CASSMYRGPTEAFF,TGTGCCAGCAGCATGTACAGGGGGCCCACTGAAGCTTTCTTT
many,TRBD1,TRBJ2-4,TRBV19,CASEFGTGVNIQYF,TGTGCCAGTGAGTTTGGGACAGGGGTGAACATTCAGTACTTC
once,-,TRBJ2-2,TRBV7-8,CASSFLARNDGELFF,TGTGCCAGCAGCTTTTTAGCGAGGAATGACGGGGAGCTGTTTTTT
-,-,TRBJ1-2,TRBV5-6,CASSQGVRYGYTF,TGTGCCAGCAGCCAAGGGGTCAGGTATGGCTACACCTTC
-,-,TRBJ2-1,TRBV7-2,CASSPNPVYGIDNEQFF,TGTGCCAGCAGCCCCAACCCCGTATACGGGATAGACAATGAGCAGTTCTTC
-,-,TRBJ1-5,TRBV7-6,CASSLRWGGGSNQPQHF,TGTGCCAGCAGCTTACGGTGGGGGGGCGGGAGCAATCAGCCCCAGCATTTT
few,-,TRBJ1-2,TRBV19,CASSPPRQGRGYTF,TGTGCCAGTAGTCCGCCCCGCCAGGGCCGGGGCTACACCTTC
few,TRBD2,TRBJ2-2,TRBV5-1,CASGSSGRAANTGELFF,TGCGCCAGCGGGAGTAGCGGGAGGGCCGCGAACACCGGGGAGCTGTTTTTT
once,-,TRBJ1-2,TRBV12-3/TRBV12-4,CASSFLQGDGYTF,TGTGCCAGCAGTTTTTTACAGGGTGATGGCTACACCTTC
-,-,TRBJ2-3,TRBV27,CASREQPGAPITDTQYF,TGTGCCAGCAGGGAGCAGCCGGGAGCCCCAATCACAGATACGCAGTATTTT